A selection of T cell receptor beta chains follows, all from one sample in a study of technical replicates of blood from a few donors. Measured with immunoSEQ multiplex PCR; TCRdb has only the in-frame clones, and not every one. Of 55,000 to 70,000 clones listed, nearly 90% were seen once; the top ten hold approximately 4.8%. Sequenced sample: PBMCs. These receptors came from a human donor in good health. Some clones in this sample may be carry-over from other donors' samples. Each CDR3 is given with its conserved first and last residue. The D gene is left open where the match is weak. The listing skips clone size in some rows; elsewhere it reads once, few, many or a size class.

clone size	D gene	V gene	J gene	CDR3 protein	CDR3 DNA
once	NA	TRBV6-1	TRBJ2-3	CASSETATTGVTQYF	TGTGCCAGCAGTGAAACGGCAACTACGGGGGTTACGCAGTATTTT
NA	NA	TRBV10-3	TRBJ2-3	CAISPGGPWDTQYF	TGTGCCATCAGTCCTGGCGGGCCCTGGGATACGCAGTATTTT
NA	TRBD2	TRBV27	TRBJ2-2	CASSLVAGTLDTGELFF	TGTGCCAGCAGTTTGGTAGCGGGAACTTTGGACACCGGGGAGCTGTTTTTT
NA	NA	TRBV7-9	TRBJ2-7	CASSLANRDEQYF	TGTGCCAGCAGCTTAGCGAACAGGGATGAGCAGTACTTC
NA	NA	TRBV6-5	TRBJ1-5	CASSYDSSNQPQHF	TGTGCCAGCAGTTACGACAGTTCCAATCAGCCCCAGCATTTT
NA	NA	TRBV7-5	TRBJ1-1	CVRSLAYGGGTEAFF	TGTGTCAGAAGCTTAGCTTATGGGGGGGGGACTGAAGCTTTCTTT
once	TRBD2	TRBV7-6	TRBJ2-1	CASSPLPREVPNEQFF	TGTGCCAGCAGCCCTCTCCCACGGGAGGTGCCCAATGAGCAGTTCTTC
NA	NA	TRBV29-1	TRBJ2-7	CSVEDPAAYEQYF	TGCAGCGTTGAAGATCCCGCAGCCTACGAGCAGTACTTC
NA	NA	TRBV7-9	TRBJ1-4	CASSLGTRNEKLFF	TGTGCCAGCAGCTTGGGGACAAGGAATGAAAAACTGTTTTTT
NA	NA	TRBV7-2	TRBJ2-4	CASSPTSTTGSGIQYF	TGTGCCAGCAGCCCTACATCCACTACAGGGTCCGGCATTCAGTACTTC
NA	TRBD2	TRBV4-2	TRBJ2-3	CASSPAIGGEDTDTQYF	TGTGCCAGCAGCCCTGCAATTGGGGGGGAAGACACAGATACGCAGTATTTT
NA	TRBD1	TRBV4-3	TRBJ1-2	CASSQAPGQGDSYTF	TGCGCCAGCAGCCAAGCCCCCGGACAGGGGGACAGCTACACCTTC
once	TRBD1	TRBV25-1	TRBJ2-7	CASTATGVSYEQYF	TGTGCCAGCACTGCGACAGGGGTATCCTACGAGCAGTACTTC
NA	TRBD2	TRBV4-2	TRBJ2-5	CASSQDFSSGGETQYF	TGTGCCAGCAGCCAAGATTTTTCTAGCGGGGGAGAGACCCAGTACTTC
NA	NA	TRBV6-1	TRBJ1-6	CASRQLENNSPLHF	TGTGCCAGCCGACAGTTGGAGAATAATTCACCCCTCCACTTT
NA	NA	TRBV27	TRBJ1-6	CASSLLGANSPLHF	TGTGCCAGCAGTTTATTAGGGGCCAATTCACCCCTCCACTTT
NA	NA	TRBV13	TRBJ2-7	CASSHRAGTPNYEQYF	TGTGCCAGCAGTCATCGAGCCGGGACACCCAACTACGAGCAGTACTTC
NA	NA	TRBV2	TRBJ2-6	CASSLDSPAANVLTF	TGTGCCAGCAGTTTGGACAGCCCTGCGGCCAACGTCCTGACTTTC
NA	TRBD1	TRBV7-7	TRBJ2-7	CASSLVGGQGDHEQYF	TGTGCCAGCAGCTTAGTAGGCGGACAGGGAGATCACGAGCAGTACTTC
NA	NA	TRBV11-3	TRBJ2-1	CASSGAANEQFF	TGTGCCAGCAGCGGAGCGGCCAATGAGCAGTTCTTC
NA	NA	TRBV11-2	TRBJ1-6	CASSLDWGGNSPLHF	TGTGCCAGCAGCTTAGATTGGGGGGGAAATTCACCCCTCCACTTT
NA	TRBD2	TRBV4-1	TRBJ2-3	CASSQDGRGRTDTQYF	TGCGCCAGCAGCCAAGATGGGAGGGGTCGTACAGATACGCAGTATTTT
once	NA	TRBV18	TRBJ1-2	CASSPQELVYGYTF	TGTGCCAGCTCACCCCAAGAACTAGTTTATGGCTACACCTTC